This T cell receptor (beta chain) was sequenced during a study of T-cell reconstitution after alpha-beta-depleted transplantation in children. Preparation of the TCRbeta library was carried out with unique molecular identifiers. TCRdb itself ran the PCR reads through MiXCR, one entry per CDR3 protein. The data show tens of thousands of distinct CDR3 sequences, with 5.8% seen just once and around 30% held by the top ten. Germline values: CDR1 SEHNR, CDR2 FQNEAQ (reference sequence). With 1 base removed from V and 9 bases from J, the gap between germline ends came to 16 bases. There are 15 residues in the CDR3. Study results and limitations: The authors attributed T-cell counts and diversity one year after transplant mostly to newly produced T cells. Reportedly, only several hundred clones from non-depleted graft cells drove alpha-beta T-cell counts at about two months. Recipient T cells and thymic progenitors that survived were the source of the high TCRbeta diversity seen at day 60 in some patients.

This clonotype was seen repeatedly, ten times or more. Antigen: not known. This chain links TRBV7-9 with TRBJ1-5, with a possible D match to TRBD1 (6 bases). The specimen comprised PBMCs, mostly from graft donor cells, sampled 60 days after TCRalphabeta/CD19-depleted stem cell transplant. The TCR sequence derives from a female patient aged 2-10 years who had a stem cell transplant for aplastic anemia, so the T cells may come from the graft donor. CDR3 in amino acids: CASSLGTARIGPQHF. CDR3 sequence (DNA): TGTGCCAGCAGCTTAGGGACAGCGCGAATAGGGCCCCAGCATTTT.